Listed below are T cell receptor beta chains from one sample, sequenced in a study of beta chain features in type 1 diabetes. Sequencing was performed with immunoSEQ multiplex PCR; in TCRdb, only in-frame clones are kept and a portion is missing. The table records hundreds of thousands of clones, around 15% of them present only once. Sequencing was performed on naive CD4+ T cells from blood. The receptors were sampled from a young man with type 1 diabetes. The CDR3 runs from the conserved cysteine through the conserved F or W. Some rows mark clone size as missing; the rest say once, few, many or name a class of expanded clone.

clone_size	v_call	j_call	cdr3_aa
few	TRBV13	TRBJ1-3	CASSSTQGNIAGNTIYF
few	TRBV30	TRBJ2-4	CAWSVPGNIQYF
NA	TRBV6-5	TRBJ1-2	CASSYSGQGANYGYTF
NA	TRBV7-9	TRBJ2-1	CASSLNPSGNNEQFF
NA	TRBV27	TRBJ1-5	CASSSGRGGNQPQHF
NA	TRBV5-1	TRBJ2-1	CASSLGQGANNEQFF
NA	TRBV18	TRBJ1-1	CASSPGTGVTEAFF
few	TRBV28	TRBJ2-6	CASSRGVAGTNVLTF
few	TRBV28	TRBJ1-1	CASSGGHSNTEAFF
few	TRBV18	TRBJ2-3	CASSPPADTQYF
few	TRBV30	TRBJ2-2	CAWTRPPRLASGELFF
few	TRBV6-5	TRBJ1-2	CASSYYGGRNYGYTF
NA	TRBV2	TRBJ2-4	CASSVPFSGRTAKNIQYF
NA	TRBV7-9	TRBJ1-1	CASSFMGHTEAFF
few	TRBV30	TRBJ2-2	CAWSVKLSESNTGELFF
few	TRBV14	TRBJ2-5	CASSQGRGTQYF
NA	TRBV18	TRBJ1-6	CASSPRDRENSPLHF
few	TRBV6-5	TRBJ1-2	CASSYGGNYGYTF
NA	TRBV5-1	TRBJ2-2	CASSLAAGSGELFF
NA	TRBV6-1	TRBJ1-2	CASSEQTFGRGYTF
NA	TRBV7-7	TRBJ2-3	CASSPLAGGLTDTQYF
NA	TRBV18	TRBJ2-1	CASSRTDQRGIYNEQFF
NA	TRBV5-1	TRBJ2-5	CASSLGIPEETQYF
once	TRBV10-1	TRBJ1-1	CASTSGGNTEAFF
NA	TRBV9	TRBJ1-6	CASSVKGVPTINSPLHF
few	TRBV30	TRBJ1-1	CAWRPSGTAPFGTEAFF
NA	TRBV27	TRBJ2-7	CASSLKGGQISYEQYF
few	TRBV30	TRBJ2-1	CAWTVETEQFF
few	TRBV6-5	TRBJ2-3	CASSYRGPTDTQYF
NA	TRBV5-1	TRBJ2-7	CASSLGTGQGTFQQYF
NA	TRBV30	TRBJ2-5	CAWRGPAETQYF
NA	TRBV6-5	TRBJ1-4	CASSYSSGTREKLFF
few	TRBV7-9	TRBJ2-3	CASSLRGSDTQYF
few	TRBV5-1	TRBJ1-2	CASSLAQAAGYTF
few	TRBV7-2	TRBJ1-1	CASSLLRGMNTEAFF
NA	TRBV25-1	TRBJ2-6	CASSEWAGANVLTF
few	TRBV7-9	TRBJ2-3	CASSPRDGDGRGTQYF
NA	TRBV5-1	TRBJ2-6	CASSPPAGAGANVLTF
few	TRBV9	TRBJ2-5	CASSIGTEQQETQYF
NA	TRBV29-1	TRBJ2-5	CSVATETQYF